The source of this T cell receptor beta chain is a study of T cells in tuberculosis. Across the study: Sequenced TCRs come from CD1B-GMM tetramer-binding T cells.

A remark on this clone: The antigen remains undetermined.

General study results and limits: Classification accuracy was 85% to 90% (AUROC under 0.95) with the GMM-specific repertoire. The TCR-beta difference was not significant; alpha differences partly reflected length.

Looked up from germline, CDR1 is LGHNA and CDR2 is YNFKEQ. This CDR3 contains 14 residues. The V end was cut by 3 bases, the J end by 4 bases, with 10 bases between. Data came from immunoSEQ multiplex PCR; TCRdb stores just in-frame clones and leaves some out. The profile shows fewer than 40,000 clones, around 96% of them singletons. Each donor contributed around 100,000 T cells on average, unsorted. This chain uses TRBV4-2 with TRBJ2-1; maybe TRBD1 (5 bases). Specimen: PBMCs. The clonotype comes from a donor aged 5 to 30 with latent tuberculosis or without tuberculosis infection. The CDR3 region is CASSQDNRYNEQFF. CDR3 DNA sequence: TGTGCCAGCAGCCAGGATAACAGGTACAATGAGCAGTTCTTC.